The T cell receptor (beta chain) under discussion was sequenced for a study of T cell responses to AZD1222 COVID-19 vaccine (dated by TCRdb to the early 2020s). Concerning the study at large: A total of approximately 230 trial participants underwent TCR sequencing, of whom around 200 received two doses of AZD1222 and some 25 received two doses of the MenACWY control vaccine. Trial participants were enrolled by age into subgroups of 18-55, 56-69 and 70-plus years, and roughly 150, 30 and 60 TCR-sequenced participants, respectively, were included in these subgroups.

Concerning this clone: There is no known antigen for this receptor. Per-base quality was not reported, and no clone a single base away is much larger than it.

The CDR3 regions of human TCRbeta chains were subjected to immunosequencing. Under the source paper's analysis protocol: TCRs in the repertoires were compared against a reference library of SARS-CoV-2-specific TCRs that had been generated with the MIRA antigen-specificity platform. Breadth was defined as the fraction of unique TCRs that were SARS-CoV-2-associated. Depth was defined as the fraction of total T cells that were SARS-CoV-2-associated. Each spike-specific TCR was assigned to its reactive spike region and to a CD4 or CD8 class using the MIRA data. Log10-transformed breadth and depth values were compared by one-way ANOVA with Sidak's multiple comparisons tests. The immuneACCESS repertoire file appears here via TCRdb, limited to in-frame rearrangements. These files lack a portion of the clones; in checked studies, under half of the deficit traces to unresolved V genes, and the cause of the others is not known. For V, J and clone size, that table is used; D and trimming come from the DNA. The sample data list roughly 200,000 clones, and approximately 89% of these were observed just once. 1.5% to 2% of the sample goes to the ten largest clones.

Taken with the paper, the label for time point translates to: about 28 days (+/-7) after the second vaccine dose. AZD1222 recipients given second doses at about 4 weeks or at about 12 weeks were pooled, since spike-specific TCR depth and breadth were not found to differ between the two schedules. Samples from vaccinated people were obtained from the UK trials COV001 and COV002, which included a single-blind randomized controlled phase 2/3 trial of AZD1222 (ChAdOx1 nCoV-19) in healthy adults. Trial participant PBMC samples were collected at day 0 and day 28 after the second dose for TCRbeta chain sequencing. General conclusions and limits of the study: The whole spike protein was spanned by vaccine-associated CD4 TCRs, and dominant responses were seen in regions 160-218 and 743-854. Conclusions about previously exposed vaccinees are limited, since just six AZD1222 recipients were seropositive for SARS-CoV-2 at baseline. The 56-69-year group was small, and its depth increase did not reach significance, likely because of low power. Participants were mostly white British and included more females than males, and it was suggested by the authors that clonal diversity may have been underestimated. Epitopes outside the regions mutated in the B.1.351 and B.1.1.7 variants were reportedly recognized by nearly half of the unique spike-specific TCRs. Because no day 14 peak-response samples were available, repertoires were characterized only after the peak T cell response. A significant rise in spike-specific TCR breadth and depth was observed after two AZD1222 doses relative to day 0 and relative to MenACWY recipients.

The CDR3 holds 13 amino acids from the cysteine to the phenylalanine. Of all the DNA, just the CDR3 is kept, 39 bases in frame from base 1. CDR1 and CDR2, per the germline V gene, are SGHRS and YFSETQ. Cut back by 2 bases and 9 bases, the V and J ends lie 12 bases apart. The V gene is TRBV5-1 and the J gene is TRBJ2-1, with no D gene named confidently. Specimen: peripheral blood, collected 28 days after the second AZD1222 dose. The clonotype was recovered from an adult who received the AZD1222 COVID-19 vaccine. CDR3 loop: CASSFRRDGEQFF. In nucleotides, the sequence is TGCGCCAGCAGCTTCCGGCGAGACGGTGAGCAGTTCTTC.